This entry is about one T cell receptor (beta chain). The antigen remains unidentified. Patients were excluded for uncontrolled infection, other autoimmune disease, pregnancy or lactation. Fresh peripheral blood, 7.5 to 10 ml of it, supplied the PBMCs. Researchers amplified the TCR beta CDR3 regions from RNA transcripts. First-round RT-PCR of the TCR CDR3 relied on the HTBI primer set. A single record per CDR3 protein comes from TCRdb applying MiXCR to the multiplex PCR reads. The data hold some 440,000 distinct CDR3 sequences, with around 14% observed a single time. The sample is drawn from a study of T cells in Graves' hyperthyroidism and ophthalmopathy. Findings and caveats of the study: The authors' 13 V-J model separated ophthalmopathy from stable hyperthyroidism.

Sequencing was performed on blood. This sequence was found in a woman under 30 with Graves' hyperthyroidism.

Written as DNA, the CDR3 is TGTGCCAGCAGCGTAGATGATACGCAGTATTTT. It codes for CASSVDDTQYF. The J gene is TRBJ2-3, the V gene TRBV9; D is unclear. Between the trimmed V and J ends, which lost 0 bases and 6 bases, there was a span of 2 bases. Germline V lookup: CDR1 SGDLS, CDR2 YYNGEE. There are 11 residues in the CDR3.